The TCR beta chain described here comes from a study of blood T cell repertoires in COVID-19. The V and J ends lost 4 bases and 8 bases, in that order; junction bases with no gene match: 9. The germline V gene has CDR1 SGHRS and CDR2 YFSETQ. The CDR3 sequence is 14 residues long. This clone was observed once. Some clones are missing from TCRdb's copy, which holds only in-frame ones; the method was immunoSEQ multiplex PCR. The sample consists of roughly 120,000 clones, approximately 71% of them appearing once. This chain links TRBV5-1 with TRBJ1-2; 9 positions agree with TRBD1. This clonotype was sampled from a human donor in a cohort sampled during active COVID-19. Material for sequencing was peripheral blood. The CDR3 coding sequence is TGCGCCAGCAGCCCCGGACAGGGGAGGAGAGGCTACACCTTC. It specifies CASSPGQGRRGYTF.